These 29 T cell receptor beta chains originate from one sample sequenced in a study of cytomegalovirus exposure and HLA in healthy donors. Use of 60 Vbeta and 13 Jbeta primers characterized the PCR. Only in-frame clones appear in the TCRdb table, and some are missing; sequencing was by immunoSEQ multiplex PCR. The sample records more than 150,000 clones, 82% being singletons. The specimen was PBMCs. Every receptor here comes from a woman aged 50 to 65 in good health and CMV-seropositive.

Only one count was recorded for this clone. CDR3 DNA: TGTGCCAGCAGCGTTCGACAGGGAATTTACAATGAGCAGTTCTTC. Translation: CASSVRQGIYNEQFF. J is TRBJ2-1 and V is TRBV7-2; 7 positions agree with TRBD1. V lost 5 bases and J lost 4; bases outside the gene matches: 8. This CDR3 has 15 residues. Germline values: CDR1 SGHTA, CDR2 FQGNSA.

The V gene is TRBV7-2, the J gene TRBJ1-6, with 9 positions matching TRBD1. Germline CDR1 SGHTA, CDR2 FQGNSA. Germline trimming cut 0 bases from V and 8 bases from J; bases unmatched to any gene: 5. This CDR3 is built from 16 residues. CDR3 bases: TGTGCCAGCAGCTTAGCCTCGGGACAGGGTTATTCACCCCTCCACTTT. Translating gives CASSLASGQGYSPLHF.

CDR3 sequence reads: CASSLGQGVSSGELFF. CDR3 DNA: TGTGCCAGCAGCTTAGGACAGGGGGTTTCTTCCGGGGAGCTGTTTTTT. The chain uses TRBV5-4 and TRBJ2-2, with TRBD1 matching 10 bases. The germline V gene has CDR1 SGHNT and CDR2 YYREEE (reference sequence). This CDR3 has 16 residues. V gave up 2 bases and J gave up 6 bases; unmatched junction bases: 7.

The V call is TRBV5-1, the J call TRBJ2-7; maybe TRBD1 (6 bases). This CDR3 has 14 amino acids. From germline, CDR1 is SGHRS and CDR2 YFSETQ. V was pared by 0 bases and J by 4 bases, with 11 bases between. The CDR3 nucleotides read TGCGCCAGCAGCTTGGAAGGGACAACTTACGAGCAGTACTTC. Protein: CASSLEGTTYEQYF.

The chain links TRBV15 to TRBJ1-5; D not certain. The CDR3 runs to 15 residues. Germline values: CDR1 LNHNV, CDR2 YYDKDF (reference sequence). V was trimmed by 4 bases and J by 2 bases, leaving 12 bases between them. The CDR3 bases are TGTGCCACCAGCAAGGAGGGTGGGGGCAATCAGCCCCAGCATTTT. It encodes CATSKEGGGNQPQHF.

This clone was counted once. This chain joins TRBV6-1 and TRBJ1-3, with 7 positions matching TRBD1. Per the germline V gene, CDR1 is MNHNS and CDR2 is SASEGT. The V gene end was trimmed by 5 bases and the J gene end by 0 bases; junction bases not matched to a gene: 4. The CDR3 runs 15 residues. In DNA form, the CDR3 reads TGTGCCAGCAGTCCGCGGGACAGCTCTGGAAACACCATATATTTT. Translation: CASSPRDSSGNTIYF.

The chain has TRBV7-9 and TRBJ1-3, with TRBD1 matching over 11 bases. The CDR3 spans 17 residues. Looked up from germline, CDR1 is SEHNR and CDR2 is FQNEAQ (reference sequence). Trimming took 3 bases from V and 1 from J; bases not matched to a gene: 5. The CDR3, as DNA: TGTGCCAGCAGCTTCGGGACAGGGGGAACGTCTGGAAACACCATATATTTT. Encoded protein: CASSFGTGGTSGNTIYF.

The gene calls are TRBV2 and TRBJ1-2; D remains unclear. Trimming removed 6 bases at V and 4 bases at J, with 18 bases between. This CDR3 is built from 15 residues. Germline V CDR1 and CDR2: SNHLY, FYNNEI. The CDR3 loop is CASRPQRAGGYGYTF. The CDR3 DNA sequence: TGTGCCAGCAGACCCCAGCGGGCAGGCGGCTATGGCTACACCTTC.

This sequence joins TRBV5-6 and TRBJ1-5; 8 bases are shared with TRBD1. The CDR3 runs to 16 residues. Per germline, CDR1 SGHDT and CDR2 YYEEEE. The V segment lost 1 base and the J segment 1 base; nucleotides outside the gene matches: 4. The CDR3 DNA reads TGTGCCAGCAGCTTGAGGACAGGGCTAAGCAATCAGCCCCAGCATTTT. Its protein product is CASSLRTGLSNQPQHF.

The genes are TRBV30 and TRBJ2-3, with TRBD2 matching 7 bases. The germline gives CDR1 GTSNPN, CDR2 SVGIG (reference sequence). V shed 0 bases and J 6 bases; nucleotides not matched to a gene: 6. The CDR3 is 14 amino acids. The CDR3, as DNA: TGTGCCTGGAGTGTGGGTAGCGGGTCGGATACGCAGTATTTT. This codes for CAWSVGSGSDTQYF.

The chain links TRBV6-1 to TRBJ1-1, with D perhaps matching TRBD1 (5 bases). The CDR3 contains 14 residues. V was clipped by 6 bases and J by 3 bases, with 14 bases between them. Germline V lookup: CDR1 MNHNS, CDR2 SASEGT. The CDR3 spells CASRYRLGDTEAFF. The CDR3 region has the DNA TGTGCCAGCAGATACAGGCTTGGAGACACTGAAGCTTTCTTT.

The chain has TRBV27 and TRBJ1-2; tentative D call: TRBD1 (6 bases). Germline V lookup: CDR1 MNHEY, CDR2 SMNVEV (reference sequence). Trimming took off 3 bases at V and 8 bases at J, with 13 bases between the two ends. The CDR3 has 13 residues. This chain's CDR3 is CASSFDRRGGYTF. The CDR3, as DNA: TGTGCCAGCAGTTTTGACAGAAGGGGGGGCTACACCTTC.

This CDR3 is CASSSRINTEEKLFF. For the CDR3, the DNA is TGCGCCAGCAGCTCCAGAATTAACACGGAGGAAAAACTGTTTTTT. The rearrangement links TRBV4-1 to TRBJ1-4, with D uncertain. This CDR3 contains 15 residues. Germline V CDR1 and CDR2: MGHRA, YSYEKL. Trimming left V 5 bases short and J 8 bases short, with 18 bases between.

This chain joins TRBV14 and TRBJ2-7; 7 bases match TRBD1. CDR3 length equals 18 residues. V shed 3 bases, J shed 2 bases, and the junction held 16 bases outside the gene matches. In germline, CDR1 is SGHDN, CDR2 FVKESK. DNA for the CDR3: TGTGCCAGCAGCCATTTAGGAAGAGACCGACAGGGCCCCTACGAGCAGTACTTC. Amino acids: CASSHLGRDRQGPYEQYF.

The rearrangement links TRBV30 to TRBJ1-1; no clear D. Trimming cost V 3 bases and J 0 bases, with 8 bases left between them. The CDR3 runs 13 residues. CDR1 and CDR2 (germline): GTSNPN, SVGIG (reference sequence). The CDR3 sequence is CAWSPDLNTEAFF. In DNA form, the CDR3 reads TGTGCCTGGAGCCCAGACTTGAACACTGAAGCTTTCTTT.

This clone was observed a few times. The chain uses TRBV27 and TRBJ1-1; the D is unclear. Germline assignment: CDR1 MNHEY and CDR2 SMNVEV (reference sequence). V was clipped by 5 bases and J by 2 bases, with 9 bases between them. CDR3 length: 13 residues. The CDR3 loop is CASSPTHNTEAFF. The CDR3, as DNA: TGTGCCAGCAGTCCGACTCATAACACTGAAGCTTTCTTT.

V is TRBV15 and J is TRBJ2-7; perhaps TRBD1 as D (5 bases). CDR1 LNHNV and CDR2 YYDKDF come from the germline V gene (reference sequence). V lost 1 base and J lost 4, with 14 bases in between. This CDR3 has 15 residues. The CDR3 bases are TGTGCCACCAGCAGAGCCCAGGGCTCGATGTACGAGCAGTACTTC. This encodes CATSRAQGSMYEQYF.

The rearrangement links TRBV6-5 to TRBJ2-1, with 7 bases matching TRBD2. Losses at the gene ends were 4 bases for V and 7 bases for J; bases not matched to a gene: 4. Germline lookup yields CDR1 MNHEY and CDR2 SVGAGI. The CDR3 loop spans 13 amino acids. The CDR3 coding sequence is TGTGCCAGCAGTTTGTGGGGGGGTAATGAGCAGTTCTTC. This gives the protein CASSLWGGNEQFF.

This clone was seen only a few times. The V call is TRBV7-2, the J call TRBJ1-6; D remains unclear. The V gene's germline CDR1 is SGHTA and CDR2 FQGNSA. V was trimmed by 4 bases and J by 7 bases, leaving 14 bases between them. The CDR3 loop spans 15 amino acids. The CDR3 DNA reads as TGTGCCAGCAGCTCAGACCGGGGTTTGAATTCACCCCTCCACTTT. It yields the protein CASSSDRGLNSPLHF.

V is TRBV7-8 and J is TRBJ2-1; 8 bases align to TRBD1. Germline CDR1 is SGHVS and CDR2 is FQNEAQ. The ends lost 4 bases at V and 6 bases at J; junction bases unmatched: 2. The CDR3 length is 13 residues. The CDR3 here is CASSSTGVNEQFF. CDR3 coding DNA: TGTGCCAGCAGCTCGACAGGGGTCAATGAGCAGTTCTTC.

The genes are TRBV19 and TRBJ2-1, with 10 nucleotides matching TRBD1. V shed 8 bases and J 7 bases; nucleotides not matched to a gene: 8. Germline loops: CDR1 LNHDA, CDR2 SQIVND (reference sequence). The CDR3 extends over 14 amino acids. This CDR3 is CASESGQGINEQFF. The CDR3 nucleotides are TGTGCCAGTGAATCGGGACAGGGGATAAATGAGCAGTTCTTC.

There are a few counts of this clone. The chain uses TRBV6-5 and TRBJ1-2, with TRBD1 as a possible D gene (6 bases). This CDR3 is built from 14 residues. Per germline, CDR1 MNHEY and CDR2 SVGAGI. V shed 3 bases and J shed 6 bases, with 14 bases lying between them. The CDR3 nucleotides are TGTGCCAGCAGTTATAACAGGGAAGGGGATGGCTACACCTTC. Translated: CASSYNREGDGYTF.

The chain recombines TRBV19 with TRBJ1-2, with 12 bases lining up with TRBD1. Germline loops: CDR1 LNHDA, CDR2 SQIVND (reference sequence). This CDR3 has 16 residues. The junction had 10 bases not matched to a gene; V was cut back by 7 bases and J by 4 bases. CDR3 amino acids: CASTLTGTGGAYGYTF. Written as DNA, the CDR3 is TGTGCCAGTACCCTCACCGGGACAGGGGGCGCCTATGGCTACACCTTC.

This rearrangement joins TRBV6-1 to TRBJ2-6, with 8 bases identical to TRBD1. CDR3 length: 18 amino acids. V lost 2 bases and J lost 4; bases outside the gene matches: 10. Germline assignment: CDR1 MNHNS and CDR2 SASEGT. Here the CDR3 reads CASSESGTGFAGANVLTF. CDR3 bases: TGTGCCAGCAGTGAATCGGGGACAGGATTTGCCGGGGCCAACGTCCTGACTTTC.

The chain uses TRBV5-6 and TRBJ2-7, with D perhaps TRBD2 (6 bases). The CDR3 sequence is 17 residues long. The germline CDR1 and CDR2 sequences are SGHDT and YYEEEE. Trimming left V 6 bases short and J 2 bases short, with 24 bases between. CDR3 bases: TGTGCCAGCACCAAGATCCTCCCGGGGACGGGAGCCTACGAGCAGTACTTC. It is translated as CASTKILPGTGAYEQYF.

The chain combines TRBV5-4 with TRBJ2-7; a weak D match, TRBD2 (7 bases). The CDR3 covers 14 residues. V gave up 2 bases and J gave up 2 bases, with 11 bases separating them. CDR1 is SGHNT, CDR2 YYREEE, per germline (reference sequence). CDR3 DNA: TGTGCCAGCAGCTTCCGGGGGGCCCCCTACGAGCAGTACTTC. Translation gives CASSFRGAPYEQYF.

This clone was counted once. The chain is built from TRBV5-4 and TRBJ2-7, with a tentative D call TRBD1 (6 bases). This CDR3 has 15 amino acids. V shed 4 bases and J shed 1 base, with 15 bases lying between them. CDR1 is SGHNT, CDR2 YYREEE, per germline (reference sequence). This chain's CDR3 is CASSLQGRTSYEQYF. CDR3 bases: TGTGCCAGCAGCCTACAGGGCCGAACTTCCTACGAGCAGTACTTC.

The chain recombines TRBV18 with TRBJ2-7; a possible D gene is TRBD1 (5 bases). The V and J ends lost 3 bases and 3 bases respectively, with 9 bases between them. CDR1 is KGHSH, CDR2 LQKENI, per germline. This CDR3 spans 13 amino acids. DNA for the CDR3: TGTGCCAGCTCACCTTTCGACAGCTACGAGCAGTACTTC. Encoded protein: CASSPFDSYEQYF.

This clone was detected once. The chain carries TRBV5-1 and TRBJ2-3; D may be TRBD1 (8 bases). CDR3 length equals 15 residues. With 4 bases removed from V and 11 bases from J, the gap between germline ends came to 23 bases. Per germline, CDR1 SGHRS and CDR2 YFSETQ. The CDR3 DNA sequence: TGCGCCAGCAGCCCCGGACAGGGAGGGGGTATTGGGCAGTATTTT. Protein product: CASSPGQGGGIGQYF.